This section outlines one T cell receptor (beta chain) sequence together with its context. The target antigen is unknown. This specimen belongs to a study of cytomegalovirus exposure and HLA in healthy donors. Study results and caveats: In vitro assays verified that a few CMV-associated chains recognized CMV antigens specifically. Many donors shared some public TCRs, even though most TCR sequences were rare. A list of more than 150 TCR beta chains associated with cytomegalovirus was given.

This table comes from immunoSEQ multiplex PCR, and its TCRdb copy is limited to in-frame clones, with some not included. The table has roughly 350,000 clones, 86% seen once. Germline CDR1 is SGHDT and CDR2 is YYEEEE. Trimming cost V 4 bases and J 0 bases, with 7 bases left between them. There are 14 residues in the CDR3. The donors were part of the validation cohort of roughly 110 subjects. That cohort was separate from the first cohort, which comprised 666 subjects. Input material: PBMCs. The clonotype comes from a woman aged 18-35 years in good health and CMV-seronegative. The V and J genes are TRBV5-6 and TRBJ1-4; D is ambiguous. CDR3 DNA sequence: TGTGCCAGCAGCCCCCACACAACTAATGAAAAACTGTTTTTT. It translates to CASSPHTTNEKLFF.